Shown below are 16 T cell receptor beta chains from a single sample sequenced in a study of blood T cell repertoires in COVID-19. Sequencing was performed with immunoSEQ multiplex PCR; in TCRdb, only in-frame clones are kept and a portion is missing. The table lists 150,000 to 200,000 clones, approximately 77% of them singletons, with about 10% in the top ten. Material: peripheral blood. The receptors come from a woman of 80 years or more with active or convalescent COVID-19.

J is TRBJ2-1 and V is TRBV9; 9 nucleotides line up with TRBD2. Germline V gives CDR1 SGDLS, CDR2 YYNGEE. This CDR3 is built from 15 residues. V lost 0 bases and J lost 9; bases outside the gene matches: 7. CDR3 sequence: CASSVASGAHSEQFF. The CDR3 region has the DNA TGTGCCAGCAGCGTAGCTAGCGGGGCCCACAGTGAGCAGTTCTTC. The variable domain in full, completed from reference TRBV9 and TRBJ2-1, reads DSGVTQTPKHLITATGQRVTLRCSPRSGDLSVYWYQQSLDQGLQFLIQYYNGEERAKGNILERFSAQQFPDLHSELNLSSLELGDSALYFCASSVASGAHSEQFFGPGTRLTVL.

CDR3 nucleotide sequence: TGTGCCAGCAGCGTGTCCGAGAATGAGCAGTTCTTC. It encodes CASSVSENEQFF. The chain is built from TRBV9 and TRBJ2-1; D gene ambiguous. The V gene's germline CDR1 is SGDLS and CDR2 YYNGEE. V was trimmed by 2 bases and J by 7 bases, leaving 7 bases between them. This CDR3 has 12 amino acids. The full variable domain, completed using reference TRBV9 and TRBJ2-1, is DSGVTQTPKHLITATGQRVTLRCSPRSGDLSVYWYQQSLDQGLQFLIQYYNGEERAKGNILERFSAQQFPDLHSELNLSSLELGDSALYFCASSVSENEQFFGPGTRLTVL.

This chain joins TRBV6-2 or TRBV6-3 and TRBJ1-1; D unclear. Germline CDR1 and CDR2: MNHEY and SVGEGT. CDR3 length: 14 amino acids. The V and J ends lost 0 bases and 7 bases respectively, with 12 bases between them. The CDR3 protein is CASSYSLDGDEAFF. The CDR3 coding sequence is TGTGCCAGCAGTTACTCCCTTGACGGGGATGAAGCTTTCTTT.

The sample holds many counts of this clone. V gene TRBV28 combines with J gene TRBJ2-7; 10 bases agree with TRBD2. CDR1 is MDHEN, CDR2 SYDVKM, per germline. V shed 4 bases, J shed 2 bases, and the junction held 11 bases outside the gene matches. The CDR3 is 17 residues long. Here the CDR3 DNA reads TGTGCCAGCAGTTACCTCAACCCGGGACTAGCGACCTACGAGCAGTACTTC. This sequence encodes CASSYLNPGLATYEQYF.

The chain employs TRBV7-9 and TRBJ1-6; no clear D gene. The CDR3 totals 12 residues. From germline, CDR1 is SEHNR and CDR2 FQNEAQ (reference sequence). The ends were cut back, 1 base at V and 14 bases at J, with 9 bases in the middle. This CDR3 reads CASSLEQLSLHF. CDR3 DNA: TGTGCCAGCAGCTTAGAACAGCTATCCCTCCACTTT.

Concerning this clone: This same CDR3 is encoded by further DNA sequences in the sample. The CDR3 is CASSPQMNTEAFF. The CDR3 DNA reads as TGCGCCAGCAGCCCCCAGATGAACACTGAAGCTTTCTTT. The chain combines TRBV5-1 with TRBJ1-1, with D hard to call. The CDR3 has 13 residues. From germline, CDR1 is SGHRS and CDR2 YFSETQ. The V and J ends lost 4 bases and 0 bases respectively, with 7 bases between them.

This clone has a handful of counts. The gene calls are TRBV5-1 and TRBJ1-2; unclear D gene. The CDR3 has 15 amino acids. Trimming took off 3 bases at V and 5 bases at J, with 17 bases between the two ends. Germline V gives CDR1 SGHRS, CDR2 YFSETQ. CDR3 DNA: TGCGCCAGCAGCTCCCTGCCGGGGAATTATTATGGCTACACCTTC. It is translated as CASSSLPGNYYGYTF.

The chain uses TRBV27 and TRBJ2-1; TRBD2 matches 13 bases. The CDR3 is made up of 18 amino acids. Per germline, CDR1 MNHEY and CDR2 SMNVEV (reference sequence). V lost 5 bases, J lost 6 bases, and 13 bases stayed unmatched. CDR3 bases: TGTGCCAGCAGTAAACTAGCGGGAGGGCCCGGGGTCGGCAATGAGCAGTTCTTC. It yields the protein CASSKLAGGPGVGNEQFF.

The chain recombines TRBV7-2 with TRBJ2-3; possibly TRBD1 for D (6 bases). Germline V gene lookup returns CDR1 SGHTA and CDR2 FQGNSA. The CDR3 is made up of 13 amino acids. V lost 9 bases and J lost 0, with 10 bases in between. The CDR3 reads CASRTGSTDTQYF. The CDR3 bases are TGTGCCAGTCGCACAGGGAGCACAGATACGCAGTATTTT.

The chain recombines TRBV5-1 with TRBJ1-2; TRBD1 aligns across 7 bases. Germline-derived CDR1 and CDR2 are SGHRS and YFSETQ. This CDR3 is 14 amino acids long. Trimming removed 0 bases from V and 2 bases from J; junction bases left unmatched: 1. Here the CDR3 reads CASSLAGQNYGYTF. The CDR3 bases are TGCGCCAGCAGCTTGGCGGGACAGAACTATGGCTACACCTTC.

The V and J genes are TRBV5-1 and TRBJ2-7; D is uncertain. The germline V gene encodes CDR1 SGHRS and CDR2 YFSETQ. Trimming pared 1 base from V and 1 base from J, leaving 9 bases between. The CDR3 is made up of 14 amino acids. The CDR3: CASSLSARSYEQYF. The CDR3 DNA sequence: TGCGCCAGCAGCTTGAGTGCTAGATCCTACGAGCAGTACTTC.

This sequence joins TRBV2 and TRBJ1-2; tentative D call: TRBD1 (5 bases). The V and J ends lost 6 bases and 0 bases respectively, with 8 bases between them. The CDR3 has 13 amino acids. The V gene's germline CDR1 is SNHLY and CDR2 FYNNEI. CDR3 nucleotide sequence: TGTGCCAGCAGCCGGGGGGCTAACTATGGCTACACCTTC. This gives the protein CASSRGANYGYTF.

The J gene is TRBJ2-2, the V gene TRBV5-6, with D unresolved. The CDR3 has 13 residues. Trimming left V 4 bases short and J 5 bases short, with 9 bases between. Germline CDR1 SGHDT, CDR2 YYEEEE. CDR3 nucleotides: TGTGCCAGCAGCCCAGGCTTTACCGGGGAGCTGTTTTTT. It codes for CASSPGFTGELFF.

This clone was recorded only once. V usage is TRBV6-5 and J usage is TRBJ1-2; 10 bases map to TRBD1. This CDR3 comprises 15 residues. V dropped 6 bases and J dropped 3; count of bases not matched to a gene: 7. Germline V CDR1 and CDR2: MNHEY, SVGAGI. This chain's CDR3 is CASRATGGADYGYTF. Written as DNA, the CDR3 is TGTGCCAGCAGAGCGACAGGGGGCGCGGACTATGGCTACACCTTC.

CDR3 bases: TGTGCCAGCACCACGGGACAGTATAATTCACCCCTCCACTTT. The encoded protein is CASTTGQYNSPLHF. The rearrangement uses TRBV6-5 and TRBJ1-6, with TRBD1 matching over 7 bases. Germline V CDR1 and CDR2: MNHEY, SVGAGI. This CDR3 is built from 14 residues. J gave up 4 bases and V 7 bases, and 4 bases lay outside the gene matches.

V gene TRBV28 combines with J gene TRBJ1-2, with D perhaps TRBD1 (6 bases). Trimming left V 9 bases short and J 1 base short, with 9 bases between. The CDR3 totals 12 residues. Germline V lookup: CDR1 MDHEN, CDR2 SYDVKM. CDR3 loop: CASRQVNYGYTF. CDR3 DNA sequence: TGTGCCAGTAGACAGGTTAACTATGGCTACACCTTC.